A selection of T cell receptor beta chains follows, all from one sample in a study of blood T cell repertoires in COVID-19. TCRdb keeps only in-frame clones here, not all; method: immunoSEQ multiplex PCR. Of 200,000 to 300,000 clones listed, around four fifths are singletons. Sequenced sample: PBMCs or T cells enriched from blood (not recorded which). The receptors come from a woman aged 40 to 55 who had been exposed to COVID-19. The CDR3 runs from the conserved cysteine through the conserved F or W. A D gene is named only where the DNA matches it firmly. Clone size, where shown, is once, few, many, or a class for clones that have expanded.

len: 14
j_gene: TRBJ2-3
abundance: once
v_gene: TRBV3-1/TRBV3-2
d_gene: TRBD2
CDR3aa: CASSQQLATDTQYF
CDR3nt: TGTGCCAGCAGCCAACAACTAGCGACAGATACGCAGTATTTT

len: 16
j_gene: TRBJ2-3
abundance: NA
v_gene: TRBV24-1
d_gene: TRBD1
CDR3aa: CATSDPGTGTEDTQYF
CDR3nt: TGTGCCACCAGTGACCCGGGTACAGGGACAGAAGATACGCAGTATTTT

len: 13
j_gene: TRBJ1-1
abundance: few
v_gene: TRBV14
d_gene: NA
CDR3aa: CASSSGMGTEAFF
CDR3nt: TGTGCCAGCAGCTCCGGGATGGGGACTGAAGCTTTCTTT

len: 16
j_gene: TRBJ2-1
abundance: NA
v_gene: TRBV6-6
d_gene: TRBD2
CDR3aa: CASSYVAGLKGNEQFF
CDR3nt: TGTGCCAGCAGTTATGTAGCGGGGCTAAAAGGCAATGAGCAGTTCTTC

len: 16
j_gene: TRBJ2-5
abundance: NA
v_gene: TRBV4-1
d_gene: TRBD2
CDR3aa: CASSPGPAGSQETQYF
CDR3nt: TGCGCCAGCAGTCCCGGTCCAGCGGGATCCCAAGAGACCCAGTACTTC

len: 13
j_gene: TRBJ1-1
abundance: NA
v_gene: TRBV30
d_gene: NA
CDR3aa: CAQTQGQNTEAFF
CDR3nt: TGTGCCCAGACACAGGGACAGAACACTGAAGCTTTCTTT

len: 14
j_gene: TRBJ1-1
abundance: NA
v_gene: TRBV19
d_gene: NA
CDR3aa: CASTMDSGNTEAFF
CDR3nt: TGTGCCAGTACCATGGACAGTGGGAACACTGAAGCTTTCTTT

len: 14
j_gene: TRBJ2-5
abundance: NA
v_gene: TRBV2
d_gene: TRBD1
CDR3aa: CASSATGGWETQYF
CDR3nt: TGTGCCAGCAGTGCCACAGGGGGCTGGGAGACCCAGTACTTC

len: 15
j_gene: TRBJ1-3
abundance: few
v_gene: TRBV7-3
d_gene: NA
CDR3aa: CASSKSRNSGNTIYF
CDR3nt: TGTGCCAGCAGCAAAAGTAGAAACTCTGGAAACACCATATATTTT

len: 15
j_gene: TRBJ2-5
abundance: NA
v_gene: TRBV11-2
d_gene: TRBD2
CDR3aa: CASSQAGALQETQYF
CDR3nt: TGTGCCAGCAGCCAAGCGGGGGCGCTCCAAGAGACCCAGTACTTC

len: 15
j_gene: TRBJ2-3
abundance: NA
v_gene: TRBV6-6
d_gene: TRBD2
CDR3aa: CASSYSRGGADTQYF
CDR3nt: TGTGCCAGCAGTTACTCACGCGGGGGGGCAGATACGCAGTATTTT

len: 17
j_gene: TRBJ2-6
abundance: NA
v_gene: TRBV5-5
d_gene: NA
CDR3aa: CASSLQGGDAGANVLTF
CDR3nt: TGTGCCAGCAGCTTACAGGGTGGGGACGCTGGGGCCAACGTCCTGACTTTC

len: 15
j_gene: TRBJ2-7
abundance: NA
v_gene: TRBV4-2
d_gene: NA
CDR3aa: CASSPDYLGSYEQYF
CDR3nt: TGTGCCAGCAGCCCTGACTACCTCGGGTCCTACGAGCAGTACTTC

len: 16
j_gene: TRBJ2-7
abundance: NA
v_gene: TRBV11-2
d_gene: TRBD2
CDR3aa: CASSQPGGGPPYEQYF
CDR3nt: TGTGCCAGCAGCCAGCCGGGGGGGGGCCCTCCCTACGAGCAGTACTTC

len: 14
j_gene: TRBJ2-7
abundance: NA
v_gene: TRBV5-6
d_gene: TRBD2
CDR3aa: CASSAWTSSYEQYF
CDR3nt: TGTGCCAGCAGCGCCTGGACTAGCTCCTACGAGCAGTACTTC

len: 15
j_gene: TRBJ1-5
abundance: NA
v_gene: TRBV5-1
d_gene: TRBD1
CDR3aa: CARDETGRLSQPQHF
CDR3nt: TGCGCCAGGGATGAGACAGGGCGGCTAAGTCAGCCCCAGCATTTT

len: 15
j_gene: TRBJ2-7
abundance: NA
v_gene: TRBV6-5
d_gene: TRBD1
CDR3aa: CASSSGTGGTYEQYF
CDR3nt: TGTGCCAGCAGTTCGGGGACAGGGGGCACCTACGAGCAGTACTTC

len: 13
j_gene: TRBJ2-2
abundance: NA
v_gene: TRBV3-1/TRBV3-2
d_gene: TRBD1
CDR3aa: CATWDRHTGELFF
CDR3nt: TGTGCCACCTGGGACAGGCACACCGGGGAGCTGTTTTTT

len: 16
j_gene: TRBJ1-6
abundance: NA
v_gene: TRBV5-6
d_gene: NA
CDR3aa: CASSLGAGGHNSPLHF
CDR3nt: TGTGCCAGCAGCTTGGGGGCAGGTGGGCATAATTCACCCCTCCACTTT

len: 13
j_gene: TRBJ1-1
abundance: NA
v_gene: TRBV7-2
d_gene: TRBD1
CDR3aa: CASSPRQGTEAFF
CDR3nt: TGTGCCAGCAGCCCCCGACAGGGCACTGAAGCTTTCTTT

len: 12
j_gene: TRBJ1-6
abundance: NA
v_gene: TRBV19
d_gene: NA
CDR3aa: CATRGGNSPLHF
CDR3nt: TGTGCCACCCGGGGGGGGAATTCACCCCTCCACTTT

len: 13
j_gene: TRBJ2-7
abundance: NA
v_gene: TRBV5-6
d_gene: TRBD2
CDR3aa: CASSRGGGYEQYF
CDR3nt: TGTGCCAGCAGCCGGGGGGGCGGCTACGAGCAGTACTTC

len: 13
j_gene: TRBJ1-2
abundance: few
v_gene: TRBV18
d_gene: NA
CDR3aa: CASSPLAEGGYTF
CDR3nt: TGTGCCAGCTCACCCTTGGCCGAGGGTGGCTACACCTTC

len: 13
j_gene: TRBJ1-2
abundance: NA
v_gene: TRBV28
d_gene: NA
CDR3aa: CASSLFLGHGYTF
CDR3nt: TGTGCCAGCAGTTTATTTCTAGGCCATGGCTACACCTTC

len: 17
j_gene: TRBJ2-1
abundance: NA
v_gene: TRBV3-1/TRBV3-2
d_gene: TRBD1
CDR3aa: CASSEARGQGAYNEQFF
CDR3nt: TGTGCCAGCAGCGAAGCCCGGGGACAGGGGGCCTACAATGAGCAGTTCTTC

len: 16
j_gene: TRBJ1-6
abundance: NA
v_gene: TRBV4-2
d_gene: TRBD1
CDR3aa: CASRTDRGRDNSPLHF
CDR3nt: TGTGCCAGCCGGACTGACAGGGGGCGTGATAATTCACCCCTCCACTTT

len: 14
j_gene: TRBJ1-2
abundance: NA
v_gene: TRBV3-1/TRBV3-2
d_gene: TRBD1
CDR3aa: CASSPRDRNYGYTF
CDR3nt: TGTGCCAGCAGCCCCCGGGACAGGAACTATGGCTACACCTTC

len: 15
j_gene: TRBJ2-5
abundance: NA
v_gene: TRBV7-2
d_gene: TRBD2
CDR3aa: CASSTLSGGGETQYF
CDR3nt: TGTGCCAGCAGCACTCTTAGCGGGGGGGGCGAGACCCAGTACTTC

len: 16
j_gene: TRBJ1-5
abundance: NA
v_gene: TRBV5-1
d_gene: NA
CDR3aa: CASSLGVGGSNQPQHF
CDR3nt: TGCGCCAGCAGCTTGGGGGTTGGCGGTTCCAATCAGCCCCAGCATTTT

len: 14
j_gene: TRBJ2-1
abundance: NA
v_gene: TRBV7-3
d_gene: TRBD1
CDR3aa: CASSAGTGDNEQFF
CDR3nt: TGTGCCAGCAGCGCCGGGACAGGGGACAATGAGCAGTTCTTC

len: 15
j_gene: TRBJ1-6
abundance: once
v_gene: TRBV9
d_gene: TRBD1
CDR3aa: CASSGGTGGGSPLHF
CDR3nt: TGTGCCAGCAGCGGTGGGACAGGGGGCGGTTCACCCCTCCACTTT

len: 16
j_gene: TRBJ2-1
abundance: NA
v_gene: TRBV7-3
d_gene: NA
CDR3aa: CASSSGHGEVSNEQFF
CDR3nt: TGTGCCAGCAGCTCGGGACACGGCGAAGTCAGCAATGAGCAGTTCTTC

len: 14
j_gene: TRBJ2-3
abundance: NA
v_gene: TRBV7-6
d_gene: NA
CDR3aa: CASSLGGDTDTQYF
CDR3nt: TGTGCCAGCAGCTTAGGGGGCGACACAGATACGCAGTATTTT